This TCR beta chain was recovered during a study of monozygotic twins with inflammatory bowel disease. Study-wide results and caveats: TCRbeta diversity (inverse Simpson) was lower in IBD patients than in healthy co-twins.

TCRdb re-called the 5' RACE reads and shows each CDR3 protein once, DNA omitted. The data show about 440,000 distinct CDR3 sequences, and the top ten clones hold roughly 2.2%. Comment on this clonotype: Its antigen remains unidentified.

CDR1 is GTSNPN, CDR2 SVGIG, per germline (reference sequence). This CDR3 spans 12 amino acids. The source of this sequence is a human donor with ulcerative colitis or Crohn's disease, or a healthy co-twin of an affected twin (not recorded which). V and J are TRBV30 and TRBJ2-1. The specimen sequenced was blood. The CDR3 is CAWSVSDNEQFF.